The 30 T cell receptor beta chains in this list originate from one sample, sequenced in a study of low-dose radiotherapy and immunotherapy resistance in tumors. The time point denotes: after trial treatment. Treatment in this sample: LDRT plus nivolumab, ipilimumab, low-dose cyclophosphamide and aspirin (RACIN trial). cDNA synthesis used a TRAV/TRBV-specific primer set for both chains. Both a constant-region primer and a V-primer adapter served to amplify TCRs across 20 PCR cycles. Each CDR3 protein gets one entry after TCRdb re-called the reads with MiXCR. The sample consists of 75,000 to 95,000 distinct CDR3 sequences, roughly 20% of them appearing once. The sample consisted of PBMCs, taken after low-dose radiotherapy plus immunotherapy. The receptors shown here come from a female donor with ovarian cancer.

Worth noting for this clonotype: A read error may explain this, as a much larger clone is one base away. The V gene is TRBV19, the J gene TRBJ2-7; possibly TRBD1 for D (5 bases). The CDR3 runs 12 residues. CDR1 is LNHDA, CDR2 SQIVND, per germline (reference sequence). Trimming pared 1 base from V and 5 bases from J, leaving 6 bases between. The CDR3 DNA follows: TGTGCCAGTAGTATAGGACAGCACGAGCAGTACTTC. This codes for CASSIGQHEQYF.

CDR3 residues: CASSGEAGAVYEQYF. CDR3 DNA sequence: TGCGCCAGCAGCGGAGAAGCGGGAGCGGTTTACGAGCAGTACTTC. The V call is TRBV5-1, the J call TRBJ2-7; TRBD2 aligns across 8 bases. Germline V lookup: CDR1 SGHRS, CDR2 YFSETQ. Losses at the gene ends were 4 bases for V and 4 bases for J; bases not matched to a gene: 10. The CDR3 extends over 15 amino acids.

This clonotype was counted many times. J is TRBJ2-1 and V is TRBV12-3 or TRBV12-4, with D hard to call. Trimming left V 1 base short and J 7 bases short, with 8 bases between. This CDR3 is built from 13 residues. CDR3 sequence: CASSLVQGNEQFF. The DNA of the CDR3 is TGTGCCAGCAGTTTAGTTCAAGGAAATGAGCAGTTCTTC.

Ten or more counts support this clonotype. The chain joins TRBV3-1 to TRBJ2-3; 14 bases line up with TRBD2. Germline V CDR1 and CDR2: LGHDT, YNNKEL (reference sequence). V trimming: 4 bases; J trimming: 5 bases; junction bases outside the gene matches: 17. The CDR3 sequence is 20 residues long. The CDR3 here is CASSLPLGLAGGRGQDTQYF. CDR3 nucleotides: TGTGCCAGCAGCCTCCCCTTAGGACTAGCGGGAGGCCGGGGGCAAGATACGCAGTATTTT.

The J gene is TRBJ2-7, the V gene TRBV5-1; possibly TRBD1 for D (6 bases). Germline-derived CDR1 and CDR2 are SGHRS and YFSETQ. The ends were cut back, 5 bases at V and 7 bases at J, with 16 bases in the middle. This CDR3 has 13 residues. As DNA, the CDR3 is TGCGCCAGCAGGGCTACCGGGACAACGGAGCAGTACTTC. Translated, it gives CASRATGTTEQYF.

This clonotype was seen many times. The rearrangement uses TRBV9 and TRBJ2-2; D not certain. CDR3 length: 14 residues. In germline, CDR1 is SGDLS, CDR2 YYNGEE. V was trimmed by 0 bases and J by 4 bases, leaving 7 bases between them. The CDR3 DNA sequence: TGTGCCAGCAGCGTAGGCACACCCACCGGGGAGCTGTTTTTT. Translated: CASSVGTPTGELFF.

The chain has TRBV18 and TRBJ2-1; 10 bases are shared with TRBD1. After removal of 3 bases from V and 4 bases from J, the junction contained 9 bases not matched to a gene. The CDR3 has 17 residues. From germline, CDR1 is KGHSH and CDR2 LQKENI. CDR3 coding DNA: TGTGCCAGCTCACCCGGGACAGGGGTACTCGCATACAATGAGCAGTTCTTC. Translated, it gives CASSPGTGVLAYNEQFF.

A few counts support this clonotype. The chain links TRBV20-1 to TRBJ1-1; 12 nucleotides align to TRBD1. CDR1 and CDR2 from the germline V gene are DFQATT and SNEGSKA (reference sequence). V was pared by 3 bases and J by 4 bases, with 6 bases of the junction left unmatched. CDR3 length: 15 residues. The CDR3 DNA reads as TGCAGTGCTAGCCGGGACAGGGGGCCGGGCACTGAAGCTTTCTTT. Its protein is CSASRDRGPGTEAFF.

This clonotype turned up a few times. The chain recombines TRBV6-2 or TRBV6-3 with TRBJ2-2; D is unclear. The germline CDR1 and CDR2 sequences are MNHEY and SVGEGT. V was clipped by 0 bases and J by 3 bases, with 8 bases between them. The CDR3 consists of 15 residues. DNA of the CDR3: TGTGCCAGCAGTTACTCGGGGTCTTACACCGGGGAGCTGTTTTTT. This codes for CASSYSGSYTGELFF.

A remark on this clonotype: A far larger clone is one base from this, pointing to a likely read error. The chain combines TRBV5-3 with TRBJ2-7; maybe TRBD1 (7 bases). TRBV5-3 qualifies as an ORF whose function is uncertain. The CDR3 extends over 13 amino acids. The CDR3 region has the DNA TGTGCCAGCAGCTTGTTTCAGGGGGGCGGGCAGTACTTC. It yields the protein CASSLFQGGGQYF.

For this clonotype: A far larger clone is a single base away, which makes a read error likely. The J gene is TRBJ2-3, the V gene TRBV10-1; possible D gene TRBD2, 5 bases. Germline CDR1 is WNHNN and CDR2 is SYGVQD (reference sequence). CDR3 size: 15 residues. The CDR3 sequence: CACTQAGGSTDTQYF. DNA of the CDR3: TGTGCCTGCACCCAGGCAGGCGGGAGCACAGATACGCAGTATTTT.

CDR3 coding DNA: TGTGCCAGCAGCTTTAACCGAGCGGGGGCTAGCACAGATACGCAGTATTTT. It codes for CASSFNRAGASTDTQYF. The rearrangement joins TRBV7-2 to TRBJ2-3; TRBD2 aligns across 8 bases. The V gene's germline CDR1 is SGHTA and CDR2 FQGNSA. The CDR3 consists of 17 residues. The junction had 8 bases not matched to a gene; V was cut back by 3 bases and J by 0 bases. Together with reference TRBV7-2 and TRBJ2-3, the CDR3 gives the full variable domain: GAGVSQSPSNKVTEKGKDVELRCDPISGHTALYWYRQSLGQGLEFLIYFQGNSAPDKSGLPSDRFSAERTGGSVSTLTIQRTQQEDSAVYLCASSFNRAGASTDTQYFGPGTRLTVL.

In this sample, this clonotype turned up many times. This chain uses TRBV6-5 with TRBJ2-7; 7 bases agree with TRBD1. CDR3 length: 12 residues. With 6 bases clipped from V and 6 bases from J, the junction kept 5 bases outside the gene matches. Germline CDR1 reads MNHEY; CDR2 reads SVGAGI. The DNA for the CDR3 is TGTGCCAGCAGCCGAACAGGGGTCGAGCAGTACTTC. Protein product: CASSRTGVEQYF.

This chain uses TRBV2 with TRBJ1-1, with D uncertain. Per germline, CDR1 SNHLY and CDR2 FYNNEI. V was pared by 6 bases and J by 1 base, with 15 bases between. The CDR3 spans 15 residues. This CDR3 is CASREGAGWNTEAFF. In DNA form, the CDR3 reads TGTGCCAGCAGGGAGGGTGCGGGATGGAACACTGAAGCTTTCTTT.

This clonotype was detected many times. The chain has TRBV5-1 and TRBJ2-1, with a weak D call TRBD2 (6 bases). The CDR3 extends over 13 amino acids. The germline V gene has CDR1 SGHRS and CDR2 YFSETQ. Trimming removed 1 base at V and 7 bases at J, with 9 bases between. CDR3 nucleotide sequence: TGCGCCAGCAGCTTGTCGGCGGGGAATGAGCAGTTCTTC. It translates to CASSLSAGNEQFF.

This clonotype was recorded many times. This chain joins TRBV7-9 and TRBJ2-7, with 10 bases aligning to TRBD1. In germline, CDR1 is SEHNR, CDR2 FQNEAQ (reference sequence). The CDR3 length is 16 residues. The trim removed 7 bases at V and 1 base at J, leaving 10 bases unmatched. The CDR3 here is CASTSLSDRGSYEQYF. The DNA of the CDR3 is TGTGCCAGCACCTCCCTGTCGGACAGGGGGTCCTACGAGCAGTACTTC.

This clonotype turned up a few times. The chain combines TRBV4-1 with TRBJ1-5, with D perhaps matching TRBD1 (6 bases). There are 16 residues in the CDR3. The V gene lost 1 base and the J gene lost 3 bases, with 13 bases spanning the gap. Germline V gene sequence: CDR1 MGHRA, CDR2 YSYEKL. The CDR3 DNA is TGCGCCAGCAGCCAAGGTTGGGGGGGCACCAATCAGCCCCAGCATTTT. Translation: CASSQGWGGTNQPQHF.

J is TRBJ1-2 and V is TRBV5-1; 9 positions agree with TRBD1. The CDR3 is made up of 17 amino acids. In germline, CDR1 is SGHRS, CDR2 YFSETQ. The V and J ends lost 3 bases and 3 bases, in that order; junction bases with no gene match: 12. The CDR3 nucleotides are TGCGCCAGCAGCTCGGGACAGGGCCGCTTCCTCTACTATGGCTACACCTTC. Its protein product is CASSSGQGRFLYYGYTF.

This clonotype was detected many times. CDR3 region: CASTSSGSQETQYF. The CDR3 nucleotides read TGCGCCAGCACCTCTAGCGGGAGTCAAGAGACCCAGTACTTC. J is TRBJ2-5 and V is TRBV5-1; TRBD2 matches 10 bases. V trimming: 6 bases; J trimming: 2 bases; junction bases outside the gene matches: 4. CDR1 SGHRS and CDR2 YFSETQ come from the germline V gene. The length of the CDR3 is 14 residues.

This clonotype was recorded many times. The chain employs TRBV20-1 and TRBJ2-3; 9 nucleotides line up with TRBD2. The V gene end was trimmed by 4 bases and the J gene end by 6 bases; junction bases not matched to a gene: 14. Looked up from germline, CDR1 is DFQATT and CDR2 is SNEGSKA (reference sequence). The CDR3 consists of 16 residues. CDR3 DNA: TGCAGTGCTAAGGAAGCCTGGCGGGGGGGCAGGGATACGCAGTATTTT. Its translation is CSAKEAWRGGRDTQYF.

The table lists this clonotype with a few counts. The CDR3 loop is CASRSGGVNEQFF. The CDR3 DNA reads TGTGCCAGCCGTAGCGGGGGGGTCAATGAGCAGTTCTTC. The chain uses TRBV28 and TRBJ2-1, with 11 bases that match TRBD2. Germline assignment: CDR1 MDHEN and CDR2 SYDVKM. There are 13 residues in the CDR3. J lost 6 bases, V lost 8 bases, and 3 bases had no gene match.

This clonotype occurred many times. V is TRBV30 and J is TRBJ1-1; D ambiguous. CDR1 GTSNPN and CDR2 SVGIG come from the germline V gene (reference sequence). The CDR3 has 12 amino acids. V was cut by 8 bases and J by 0 bases, with 10 bases left in between. Written as DNA, the CDR3 is TGTGCCCTGGTCGGGATGAACACTGAAGCTTTCTTT. This gives the protein CALVGMNTEAFF.

This clonotype came up many times. V gene TRBV6-5 combines with J gene TRBJ2-1, with 7 positions matching TRBD1. This CDR3 is 12 amino acids long. J gave up 10 bases and V 6 bases, and 6 bases lay outside the gene matches. The germline CDR1 and CDR2 sequences are MNHEY and SVGAGI. The CDR3 spells CASSTGTEEQFF. The CDR3 DNA follows: TGTGCCAGCAGCACCGGGACAGAAGAGCAGTTCTTC.

A single count supports this clonotype. The V and J genes are TRBV5-1 and TRBJ1-6, with 12 bases aligning to TRBD1. The CDR3 covers 17 residues. Trimming removed 4 bases from V and 5 bases from J; junction bases left unmatched: 7. The germline V gene has CDR1 SGHRS and CDR2 YFSETQ. CDR3 in amino acids: CASSPGTGGANNSPLHF. The CDR3 bases are TGCGCCAGCAGCCCGGGGACAGGGGGCGCGAATAATTCACCCCTCCACTTT.

This clonotype showed up many times. The V gene is TRBV6-2 or TRBV6-3, the J gene TRBJ2-3; the match to TRBD2 covers 8 bases. V was clipped by 6 bases and J by 3 bases; unmatched bases: 8. Per the germline V gene, CDR1 is MNHEY and CDR2 is SVGEGT. CDR3 length equals 15 residues. CDR3 DNA sequence: TGTGCCAGCAGACCAACTAGCGGACAAACAGATACGCAGTATTTT. This sequence encodes CASRPTSGQTDTQYF.

This clonotype was recorded many times. The gene calls are TRBV5-1 and TRBJ2-1; 8 nucleotides line up with TRBD2. This CDR3 is built from 13 residues. The V and J ends lost 4 bases and 8 bases, in that order; junction bases with no gene match: 5. Per germline, CDR1 SGHRS and CDR2 YFSETQ. The CDR3 loop reads CASSVAGGYEQFF. CDR3 DNA: TGCGCCAGCAGCGTCGCGGGGGGCTATGAGCAGTTCTTC.

In its sample, this clonotype was seen many times. The chain is built from TRBV7-9 and TRBJ1-1; the D gene is possibly TRBD1 (6 bases). Trimming cost V 3 bases and J 2 bases, with 10 bases left between them. The CDR3 length is 14 residues. Germline-derived CDR1 and CDR2 are SEHNR and FQNEAQ (reference sequence). This CDR3 reads CASSLAGHNTEAFF. CDR3 sequence (DNA): TGTGCCAGCAGCTTGGCGGGACACAACACTGAAGCTTTCTTT.

This clonotype was counted ten times or more. The V call is TRBV19, the J call TRBJ1-2; D gene uncertain. In germline, CDR1 is LNHDA, CDR2 SQIVND (reference sequence). V was shortened by 9 bases and J by 4 bases, with 15 bases between the two germline ends. The CDR3 spans 13 residues. Written as DNA, the CDR3 is TGTGCCAGCCGTGCCCACACCACCTATGGCTACACCTTC. Encoded protein: CASRAHTTYGYTF.

This clonotype was observed many times. V is TRBV6-2 or TRBV6-3 and J is TRBJ2-5, with D perhaps matching TRBD2 (5 bases). The germline CDR1 and CDR2 sequences are MNHEY and SVGEGT. V lost 0 bases to trimming and J lost 5 bases, with 10 bases between them. The CDR3 runs 14 residues. The CDR3 sequence: CASSYSTERETQYF. The CDR3 region has the DNA TGTGCCAGCAGTTACTCCACGGAGCGGGAGACCCAGTACTTC.

Ten or more counts support this clonotype. The rearrangement links TRBV6-6 to TRBJ2-7; 8 bases are a match to TRBD1. CDR1 MNHNY and CDR2 SVGAGI come from the germline V gene (reference sequence). With V trimmed by 6 bases and J by 6 bases, 7 bases remained unmatched. This CDR3 is built from 13 residues. CDR3 in DNA: TGTGCCAGCAGGGATAAAGGGACAGGCGAGCAGTACTTC. Translating gives CASRDKGTGEQYF.